The sequence of this TCR beta chain was determined in a study of cytomegalovirus exposure and HLA in healthy donors. Notes on the study in general: A later analysis linked a missense variant in DCLRE1C to the trimming of TCR beta V and J genes.

PCR employed 60 Vbeta and 13 Jbeta primers. TCRdb's copy holds only in-frame clones and misses some; the assay was immunoSEQ multiplex PCR. The sample records about 83,000 clones, 65% to 75% being singletons. Notes on this clone: The antigen is unknown.

The CDR3 has 16 residues. J lost 6 bases, V lost 0 bases, and 8 bases had no gene match. Germline CDR1 reads SGHRS; CDR2 reads YFSETQ. Sequencing used PBMCs. The clonotype comes from a man in his sixties in good health and CMV-seronegative. V and J are TRBV5-1 and TRBJ1-3; 8 nucleotides agree with TRBD1. DNA for the CDR3: TGCGCCAGCAGCTTGGGTCGACAGGGGCGCGAAAACACCATATATTTT. It translates to CASSLGRQGRENTIYF.